The source of this T cell receptor beta chain is a study of blood T cell repertoires in COVID-19. Overall study context: COVID-19 samples from acute and convalescent phases originated in the United States, Italy and Spain.

Seattle patients were enrolled during active infection and followed longitudinally. TCRdb's copy holds only in-frame clones and misses some; the assay was immunoSEQ multiplex PCR. The table has roughly 180,000 clones, around 80% seen once. V dropped 1 base and J dropped 1; count of bases not matched to a gene: 0. The CDR3 loop spans 13 amino acids. The germline CDR1 and CDR2 sequences are GTSNPN and SVGIG (reference sequence). The rearrangement links TRBV30 to TRBJ1-1; TRBD1 matches at 7 bases. The sequencing input was peripheral blood. The source of this sequence is a woman older than 75 with COVID-19, enrolled during active disease. The CDR3 reads CAWSGQGNTEAFF. DNA of the CDR3: TGTGCCTGGAGTGGACAGGGGAACACTGAAGCTTTCTTT.